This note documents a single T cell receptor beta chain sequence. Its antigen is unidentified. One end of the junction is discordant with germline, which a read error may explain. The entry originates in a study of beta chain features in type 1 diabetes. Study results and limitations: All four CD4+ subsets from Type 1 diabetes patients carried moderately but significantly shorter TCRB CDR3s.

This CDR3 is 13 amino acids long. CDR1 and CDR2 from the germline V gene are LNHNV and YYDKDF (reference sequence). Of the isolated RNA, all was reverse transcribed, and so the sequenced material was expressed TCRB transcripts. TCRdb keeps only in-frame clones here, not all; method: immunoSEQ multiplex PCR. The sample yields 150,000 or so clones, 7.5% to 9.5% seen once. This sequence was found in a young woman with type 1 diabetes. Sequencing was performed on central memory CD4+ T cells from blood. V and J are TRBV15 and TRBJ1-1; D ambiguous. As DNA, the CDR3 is TGTGCCACCAGCATAGGAGAGAACGCTGAAGCTTTCTTT. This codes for CATSIGENAEAFF.